Below, 25 T cell receptor beta chains from the same sample are listed, as sequenced in a study of low-dose radiotherapy and immunotherapy resistance in tumors. First-strand cDNA used TRAV- and TRBV-specific primers, covering alpha and beta chains. TCR amplification involved about 20 PCR cycles with a constant-region primer and V-primer adapter. TCRdb passed the reads through MiXCR, listing each CDR3 protein once. This repertoire shows about 35,000 distinct CDR3 sequences, less than 25% found once; its top ten account for about 8.3%. Time point indicated: after trial treatment. The treatment denotes: LDRT plus nivolumab, ipilimumab, low-dose cyclophosphamide and aspirin (RACIN trial). This material consisted of PBMCs, taken after low-dose radiotherapy plus immunotherapy. Source of these receptors: a female donor with ovarian cancer.

This clonotype was counted at least ten times. The chain is built from TRBV15 and TRBJ2-7; D may be TRBD2 (6 bases). The germline CDR1 and CDR2 sequences are LNHNV and YYDKDF (reference sequence). V lost 1 base, J lost 2 bases, and 9 bases lay in between. This CDR3 comprises 14 residues. CDR3 loop: CATSRVGGAYEQYF. The CDR3 nucleotides read TGTGCCACCAGCAGAGTCGGAGGGGCCTACGAGCAGTACTTC.

The chain couples TRBV9 to TRBJ2-7, with D tentatively TRBD2 (6 bases). The V and J ends lost 3 bases and 0 bases respectively, with 13 bases between them. The CDR3 consists of 15 residues. From germline, CDR1 is SGDLS and CDR2 YYNGEE. CDR3 coding DNA: TGTGCCAGCAGCGGCGGGACGGTCGCCTCCTACGAGCAGTACTTC. Its translation: CASSGGTVASYEQYF.

This clonotype was recorded a few times. This chain uses TRBV7-8 with TRBJ1-4; D is undetermined. Germline CDR1 reads SGHVS; CDR2 reads FQNEAQ. Deletions cut 1 base from V and 8 bases from J, with 14 bases between. This CDR3 has 15 residues. CDR3 amino acids: CASSLVGSGNEKLFF. Here the CDR3 DNA reads TGTGCCAGCAGCTTAGTCGGGAGTGGGAACGAAAAACTGTTTTTT.

The V gene is TRBV13, the J gene TRBJ2-7; D may be TRBD2 (6 bases). Deletions cut 5 bases from V and 3 bases from J, with 14 bases between. The CDR3 contains 14 residues. Germline loops: CDR1 PRHDT, CDR2 FYEKMQ (reference sequence). CDR3 sequence (DNA): TGTGCCAGCAGCCCTGCGGCTAGCGTCTACGAGCAGTACTTC. Translating gives CASSPAASVYEQYF.

This clonotype was seen at least ten times. V usage is TRBV16 and J usage is TRBJ2-5; tentative D call: TRBD1 (5 bases). V lost 2 bases to trimming and J lost 1 base, with 8 bases between them. The CDR3 runs to 14 residues. Germline V lookup: CDR1 KGHSY, CDR2 FQNENV. The CDR3: CASSQRQSQETQYF. CDR3 bases: TGTGCCAGCAGCCAAAGACAGTCCCAAGAGACCCAGTACTTC.

There are many counts of this clonotype. This chain joins TRBV5-4 and TRBJ2-7; tentatively, D is TRBD1 (6 bases). The CDR3 length is 13 residues. V was trimmed by 1 base and J by 3 bases, leaving 8 bases between them. The germline CDR1 and CDR2 sequences are SGHNT and YYREEE (reference sequence). CDR3 DNA sequence: TGTGCCAGCAGCTTGAGGGACAACTACGAGCAGTACTTC. Translating gives CASSLRDNYEQYF.

This clonotype was detected ten times or more. This chain links TRBV6-6 with TRBJ2-5, with D tentatively TRBD1 or TRBD2 (5 bases each). The V end lost 6 bases, the J end lost 0 bases, and 8 bases lay between the germline ends. The germline gives CDR1 MNHNY, CDR2 SVGAGI (reference sequence). CDR3 length: 13 residues. The CDR3 region is CASREGYQETQYF. CDR3 DNA sequence: TGTGCCAGCAGAGAGGGGTACCAAGAGACCCAGTACTTC.

The chain carries TRBV5-1 and TRBJ2-7, with 7 bases that match TRBD1. The CDR3 consists of 14 residues. With 4 bases clipped from V and 6 bases from J, the junction kept 10 bases outside the gene matches. Germline assignment: CDR1 SGHRS and CDR2 YFSETQ. The CDR3 coding sequence is TGCGCCAGCAGCCGGGACAGTAATTCTGGCGAGCAGTACTTC. Translating gives CASSRDSNSGEQYF.

In its sample, this clonotype was seen many times. The chain couples TRBV10-1 to TRBJ2-7, with D possibly matching TRBD2 (6 bases). Germline CDR1 WNHNN, CDR2 SYGVQD (reference sequence). CDR3 length equals 14 residues. The V gene lost 3 bases and the J gene lost 5 bases, with 14 bases spanning the gap. The CDR3: CASSEAGPGDEQYF. CDR3 DNA: TGCGCCAGCAGTGAAGCGGGTCCCGGAGACGAGCAGTACTTC.

This clonotype was observed at least ten times. The chain joins TRBV9 to TRBJ2-2; perhaps TRBD2 as D (6 bases). Germline CDR1 and CDR2: SGDLS and YYNGEE. The CDR3 covers 15 residues. V was cut by 5 bases and J by 0 bases, with 11 bases left in between. For the CDR3, the DNA is TGTGCCAGCAGGGAGGAGGGGCCGAACACCGGGGAGCTGTTTTTT. Protein sequence: CASREEGPNTGELFF.

A remark on this clonotype: A far larger clone lies a single base away; this is likely a read error. The chain has TRBV11-3 and TRBJ2-1; the D gene is possibly TRBD2 (5 bases). Germline V gene data show CDR1 as SGHNT and CDR2 as YENEEA. The length of the CDR3 is 12 residues. CDR3 loop: CAGSYMGEEQFF. DNA of the CDR3: TGTGCCGGCAGTTACATGGGAGAGGAGCAGTTCTTC. The whole variable domain, remainder taken from reference TRBV11-3 and TRBJ2-1, is EAGVVQSPRYKIIEKKQPVAFWCNPISGHNTLYWYLQNLGQGPELLIRYENEEAVDDSQLPKDRFSAERLKGVDSTLKIQPAELGDSAVYLCAGSYMGEEQFFGPGTRLTVL.

The chain uses TRBV9 and TRBJ2-1; 10 nucleotides match TRBD2. The germline V gene has CDR1 SGDLS and CDR2 YYNGEE. This CDR3 spans 15 amino acids. V dropped 4 bases and J dropped 6; count of bases not matched to a gene: 7. DNA of the CDR3: TGTGCCAGCAGCCCTAGCGGGAGTTCGGTCAATGAGCAGTTCTTC. Translating gives CASSPSGSSVNEQFF. Supplemented by reference TRBV9 and TRBJ2-1, the full variable domain reads DSGVTQTPKHLITATGQRVTLRCSPRSGDLSVYWYQQSLDQGLQFLIQYYNGEERAKGNILERFSAQQFPDLHSELNLSSLELGDSALYFCASSPSGSSVNEQFFGPGTRLTVL.

This clonotype has more than one count but fewer than ten. The chain employs TRBV5-1 and TRBJ2-4, with TRBD1 matching 8 bases. CDR1 SGHRS and CDR2 YFSETQ come from the germline V gene. This CDR3 has 14 residues. J was trimmed by 8 bases and V by 5 bases; bases with no gene match: 9. CDR3 DNA: TGCGCCAGCAGTCAAGGACAGGGATGGGACATTCAGTACTTC. This codes for CASSQGQGWDIQYF.

Concerning this clonotype: One base separates it from a far larger clone, so it is likely a read error. This rearrangement joins TRBV6-5 to TRBJ2-7; D gene unclear. Per germline, CDR1 MNHEY and CDR2 SVGAGI. V lost 0 bases, J lost 4 bases, and 10 bases lay in between. This CDR3 spans 14 amino acids. CDR3 region: CASSYSGGKYEQYF. CDR3 nucleotide sequence: TGTGCCAGCAGTTACTCGGGTGGTAAGTACGAGCAGTACTTC.

The chain uses TRBV5-1 and TRBJ1-5, with 7 bases identical to TRBD1. Unmatched junction bases numbered 21, after V lost 5 bases and J lost 4 bases. This CDR3 spans 19 amino acids. Per germline, CDR1 SGHRS and CDR2 YFSETQ. The CDR3 here is CASRVRPRGQPLLNQPQHF. CDR3 sequence (DNA): TGCGCCAGCAGGGTGAGGCCCCGGGGACAGCCCTTATTAAATCAGCCCCAGCATTTT.

This clonotype came up many times. This rearrangement joins TRBV12-3 or TRBV12-4 to TRBJ2-5; tentatively, D is TRBD2 (5 bases). V was clipped by 5 bases and J by 2 bases, with 15 bases between them. The CDR3 length is 15 residues. CDR3: CASSHTRGKQETQYF. CDR3 sequence (DNA): TGTGCCAGCAGTCACACCCGGGGAAAACAAGAGACCCAGTACTTC.

In this sample, this clonotype turned up many times. This chain connects TRBV7-8 to TRBJ2-3, with TRBD2 matching over 8 bases. Germline V gives CDR1 SGHVS, CDR2 FQNEAQ. The CDR3 consists of 18 residues. The junction had 14 bases not matched to a gene; V was cut back by 4 bases and J by 2 bases. CDR3 in amino acids: CASSSLGGGLDYTDTQYF. CDR3 bases: TGTGCCAGCAGCTCACTCGGGGGGGGACTTGATTACACAGATACGCAGTATTTT.

This clonotype has at least ten counts. Here the CDR3 reads CASSEQGANTGELFF. CDR3 DNA sequence: TGTGCCAGTAGTGAACAGGGGGCCAACACCGGGGAGCTGTTTTTT. V and J are TRBV19 and TRBJ2-2; 9 bases align to TRBD1. Trimming removed 5 bases from V and 2 bases from J; junction bases left unmatched: 3. The length of the CDR3 is 15 residues. Germline V gene sequence: CDR1 LNHDA, CDR2 SQIVND (reference sequence).

The V and J genes are TRBV29-1 and TRBJ2-7, with 7 nucleotides matching TRBD2. The length of the CDR3 is 13 residues. The germline V gene has CDR1 SQVTM and CDR2 ANQGSEA. Germline trimming cut 8 bases from V and 7 bases from J; bases unmatched to any gene: 14. The CDR3: CSLGGGSYNEQYF. DNA for the CDR3: TGCAGCCTTGGGGGGGGATCCTACAATGAGCAGTACTTC.

About this clonotype: It is unclear where the CDR3 begins or ends on the DNA, so no DNA is shown, and the CDR3 is as TCRdb lists it. The chain carries TRBV5-8 and TRBJ1-2; TRBD1, the table's D call, was not compared with the DNA. Termini included, the CDR3 measures 19 amino acids. CDR1 is SGHTS and CDR2 is YDEGEE in the germline V gene. This chain's CDR3 is CASSIYLCSVEYRDYGYTF.

A few counts support this clonotype. A read error is the likely source, as a far larger clone sits one nucleotide away. This chain joins TRBV28 and TRBJ2-1; D not resolved. Trimming took 8 bases from V and 10 from J, leaving 15 bases between them. Germline CDR1 is MDHEN and CDR2 is SYDVKM. This CDR3 is 12 amino acids long. CDR3 sequence: CASRDISYEQFF. The DNA for the CDR3 is TGTGCCAGCCGTGACATTTCCTACGAGCAGTTCTTC.

In this sample, this clonotype turned up many times. V is TRBV4-1 and J is TRBJ2-1, with no clear D. Germline loops: CDR1 MGHRA, CDR2 YSYEKL. This CDR3 has 14 residues. Trimming took 4 bases from V and 7 from J, leaving 14 bases between them. CDR3 nucleotide sequence: TGCGCCAGCAGCCCCGGGCTTTTGGGGAATGAGCAGTTCTTC. This codes for CASSPGLLGNEQFF.

Note on this clonotype: One base separates it from a far larger clone, so it is likely a read error. V is TRBV13 and J is TRBJ2-4; 10 nucleotides line up with TRBD2. Germline CDR1 and CDR2: PRHDT and FYEKMQ (reference sequence). Trimming cost V 4 bases and J 13 bases; bases outside gene matches: 19. The CDR3 runs to 17 residues. CDR3 in amino acids: CASSSTSGSSSYNEQYF. The CDR3 DNA reads as TGTGCCAGCAGCTCGACTAGCGGGTCGAGCTCCTACAATGAGCAGTACTTC.

This clonotype came up many times. The chain couples TRBV5-1 to TRBJ2-7, with 14 bases that match TRBD2. Losses at the gene ends were 4 bases for V and 2 bases for J; bases not matched to a gene: 11. Germline assignment: CDR1 SGHRS and CDR2 YFSETQ. The CDR3 is 18 residues long. CDR3 nucleotides: TGCGCCAGCAGCCACGGGACTAGCGGGGGACTTACCCCCTACGAGCAGTACTTC. This gives the protein CASSHGTSGGLTPYEQYF.

This clonotype occurred many times. The CDR3 is CAWEGQTLGEKLFF. As DNA, the CDR3 is TGTGCCTGGGAAGGACAGACGCTTGGCGAAAAACTGTTTTTT. The chain is built from TRBV30 and TRBJ1-4, with TRBD1 as a possible D gene (6 bases). V was cut by 5 bases and J by 8 bases, with 18 bases left in between. CDR1 and CDR2 from the germline V gene are GTSNPN and SVGIG (reference sequence). The CDR3 is 14 amino acids.